A single sample is the source of the 32 T cell receptor beta chains below, sequenced in a study of blood T cell repertoires in COVID-19. TCRdb's table, derived via immunoSEQ multiplex PCR, lists solely in-frame clones and lacks some. In the table there are over 200,000 clones, just under 90% of which are singletons. The sequencing input was peripheral blood. The receptors shown here come from a young man with COVID-19, enrolled during active disease.

This clone has a single count. V usage is TRBV4-2 and J usage is TRBJ1-6; a possible D gene is TRBD1 (6 bases). V lost 3 bases and J lost 1, with 10 bases in between. Per the germline V gene, CDR1 is LGHNA and CDR2 is YNFKEQ. CDR3 length: 16 residues. The CDR3 nucleotides are TGTGCCAGCAGCCACCCTCAGGGGTCCTATAATTCACCCCTCCACTTT. Encoded protein: CASSHPQGSYNSPLHF.

V usage is TRBV27 and J usage is TRBJ2-3; 12 nucleotides match TRBD2. V lost 5 bases to trimming and J lost 5 bases; unmatched junction nucleotides: 8. The CDR3 has 16 residues. Germline lookup yields CDR1 MNHEY and CDR2 SMNVEV (reference sequence). The CDR3 coding sequence is TGTGCCAGCAGTCCCGGACTAGCGGGGTCCGTAGATACGCAGTATTTT. Residues: CASSPGLAGSVDTQYF.

The chain is built from TRBV5-1 and TRBJ1-2; TRBD1 matches 9 bases. CDR1 is SGHRS and CDR2 is YFSETQ in the germline V gene. CDR3 size: 14 residues. Trimming removed 7 bases from V and 7 bases from J; junction bases left unmatched: 11. CDR3 protein: CASALTGGNPGYTF. DNA for the CDR3: TGCGCCAGCGCTCTGACAGGGGGAAATCCTGGCTACACCTTC.

V gene TRBV6-5 combines with J gene TRBJ2-3; 7 bases fit TRBD2. CDR1 is MNHEY, CDR2 SVGAGI, per germline. V was pared by 0 bases and J by 4 bases, with 4 bases of the junction left unmatched. The length of the CDR3 is 15 residues. The CDR3 bases are TGTGCCAGCAGTTACTCGGGCGGGAGCCCAGATACGCAGTATTTT. It is translated as CASSYSGGSPDTQYF.

V is TRBV4-2 and J is TRBJ1-5, with 7 nucleotides matching TRBD1. Germline V gene lookup returns CDR1 LGHNA and CDR2 YNFKEQ. The CDR3 has 15 residues. V gave up 3 bases and J gave up 4 bases; unmatched junction bases: 6. CDR3 in amino acids: CASSQPDRENQPQHF. The CDR3 coding sequence is TGTGCCAGCAGCCAGCCAGACAGGGAAAATCAGCCCCAGCATTTT.

This clone is a singleton in its sample. CDR3 DNA: TGTGCCAGCAGCCCGTCCGGACTAGCGGTCTACGAGCAGTACTTC. Encoded protein: CASSPSGLAVYEQYF. The V and J genes are TRBV6-5 and TRBJ2-7; 10 bases align to TRBD2. This CDR3 is built from 15 residues. Germline V gene lookup returns CDR1 MNHEY and CDR2 SVGAGI. V lost 6 bases, J lost 3 bases, and 8 bases stayed unmatched.

V and J are TRBV5-6 and TRBJ2-7, with 7 nucleotides matching TRBD1. The CDR3 totals 14 residues. Germline V gives CDR1 SGHDT, CDR2 YYEEEE. V lost 0 bases, J lost 2 bases, and 2 bases stayed unmatched. In nucleotides, the CDR3 is TGTGCCAGCAGCTTGGTGGGACAGACCTACGAGCAGTACTTC. Translation gives CASSLVGQTYEQYF.

The rearrangement links TRBV7-9 to TRBJ2-1; TRBD1 matches at 7 bases. Germline trimming cut 2 bases from V and 7 bases from J; bases unmatched to any gene: 11. Looked up from germline, CDR1 is SEHNR and CDR2 is FQNEAQ (reference sequence). The CDR3 sequence is 16 residues long. The CDR3 DNA is TGTGCCAGCAGCTTACAGGGGTCGACAGGGTCAAATGAGCAGTTCTTC. Translated: CASSLQGSTGSNEQFF.

This clone has a single count. The chain links TRBV28 to TRBJ1-2; tentative D call: TRBD1 (5 bases). V was clipped by 8 bases and J by 0 bases, with 10 bases between them. The CDR3 has 13 amino acids. The germline CDR1 and CDR2 sequences are MDHEN and SYDVKM. In DNA, the CDR3 is TGTGCCAGCGACAGAAATACTAACTATGGCTACACCTTC. Its translation: CASDRNTNYGYTF.

This clone appeared a few times. This rearrangement joins TRBV10-3 to TRBJ1-1; 7 bases agree with TRBD1. The CDR3 is 17 residues long. With V trimmed by 3 bases and J by 0 bases, 10 bases remained unmatched. Looked up from germline, CDR1 is ENHRY and CDR2 is SYGVKD. The CDR3 bases are TGTGCCATCAGTGATAACCTACGGGACAGAATGAACACTGAAGCTTTCTTT. It translates to CAISDNLRDRMNTEAFF.

This clone has just a few counts. CDR3 coding DNA: TGTGCCAGCAGCTTAGGGGACAGGGCCTATGGCTACACCTTC. Amino acids: CASSLGDRAYGYTF. V usage is TRBV7-9 and J usage is TRBJ1-2; 9 bases align to TRBD1. CDR1 and CDR2 from the germline V gene are SEHNR and FQNEAQ (reference sequence). This CDR3 has 14 amino acids. After removal of 1 base from V and 4 bases from J, the junction contained 1 base not matched to a gene.

V gene TRBV27 combines with J gene TRBJ1-6; the match to TRBD1 covers 10 bases. This CDR3 is built from 16 residues. Germline loops: CDR1 MNHEY, CDR2 SMNVEV (reference sequence). The ends lost 1 base at V and 6 bases at J; junction bases unmatched: 3. The CDR3 region has the DNA TGTGCCAGCAGTTTATGGGGACAGGGGCGTAATTCACCCCTCCACTTT. The encoded protein is CASSLWGQGRNSPLHF.

The J gene is TRBJ1-5, the V gene TRBV19; D is ambiguous. The V gene's germline CDR1 is LNHDA and CDR2 SQIVND (reference sequence). CDR3 length: 15 amino acids. V was shortened by 3 bases and J by 0 bases, with 9 bases between the two germline ends. Here the CDR3 reads CASSIYSYSNQPQHF. Here the CDR3 DNA reads TGTGCCAGTAGTATTTACAGTTATAGCAATCAGCCCCAGCATTTT.

This chain joins TRBV4-1 and TRBJ2-3; 14 nucleotides match TRBD2. V shed 4 bases, J shed 2 bases, and the junction held 8 bases outside the gene matches. The CDR3 is 18 residues long. Germline V gives CDR1 MGHRA, CDR2 YSYEKL. For the CDR3, the DNA is TGCGCCAGCAGCCTCGGACTAGCGGGAGGCTCTAACACAGATACGCAGTATTTT. Its translation is CASSLGLAGGSNTDTQYF.

The chain is built from TRBV7-9 and TRBJ2-5; TRBD2 matches at 7 bases. The CDR3 runs to 15 residues. Losses at the gene ends were 3 bases for V and 4 bases for J; bases not matched to a gene: 8. Germline V gene data show CDR1 as SEHNR and CDR2 as FQNEAQ (reference sequence). The CDR3 sequence is CASSFLAGDRETQYF. The CDR3 DNA sequence: TGTGCCAGCAGCTTCCTGGCGGGAGATCGAGAGACCCAGTACTTC.

The chain employs TRBV18 and TRBJ2-7, with D maybe TRBD1 (5 bases). Trimming left V 0 bases short and J 2 bases short, with 8 bases between. The CDR3 is made up of 14 amino acids. CDR1 is KGHSH and CDR2 is LQKENI in the germline V gene. CDR3 nucleotide sequence: TGTGCCAGCTCACCACCGTCAGGGACCTACGAGCAGTACTTC. Its protein product is CASSPPSGTYEQYF. The whole variable domain, remainder taken from reference TRBV18 and TRBJ2-7, is NAGVMQNPRHLVRRRGQEARLRCSPMKGHSHVYWYRQLPEEGLKFMVYLQKENIIDESGMPKERFSAEFPKEGPSILRIQQVVRGDSAAYFCASSPPSGTYEQYFGPGTRLTVT.

As for this clone: One end of the junction fails to match germline, which may point to a read error. The J gene is TRBJ2-7, the V gene TRBV10-3, with D uncertain. The CDR3 loop spans 14 amino acids. Germline V lookup: CDR1 ENHRY, CDR2 SYGVKD. The CDR3 region is CAISEESPSYERYF. The DNA for the CDR3 is TGTGCCATCAGTGAAGAGTCACCCTCCTACGAGCGGTACTTC.

The chain carries TRBV6-5 and TRBJ1-5, with D perhaps matching TRBD1 (5 bases). Germline V gives CDR1 MNHEY, CDR2 SVGAGI. V shed 6 bases and J shed 5 bases, with 8 bases lying between them. This CDR3 comprises 12 residues. CDR3 protein: CASRGLDQPQHF. CDR3 coding DNA: TGTGCCAGCAGGGGACTTGATCAGCCCCAGCATTTT.

This rearrangement joins TRBV9 to TRBJ1-2, with a weak D call TRBD1 (6 bases). CDR3 length equals 14 residues. CDR1 is SGDLS, CDR2 YYNGEE, per germline. Trimming took 1 base from V and 4 from J, leaving 11 bases between them. In nucleotides, the CDR3 is TGTGCCAGCAGCGTACCACAGGGACCCTATGGCTACACCTTC. It yields the protein CASSVPQGPYGYTF.

The rearrangement links TRBV12-3 or TRBV12-4 to TRBJ2-5, with unresolved D. Trimming cost V 6 bases and J 5 bases, with 13 bases left between them. There are 13 residues in the CDR3. The CDR3 protein is CASSPFLVETQYF. Written as DNA, the CDR3 is TGTGCCAGCAGCCCCTTCTTAGTGGAGACCCAGTACTTC.

The chain links TRBV7-3 to TRBJ2-1; 9 bases map to TRBD2. Germline-derived CDR1 and CDR2 are SGHTA and FQGTGA. The CDR3 has 15 amino acids. The ends lost 7 bases at V and 0 bases at J; junction bases unmatched: 4. CDR3 sequence: CASTLAGSSYNEQFF. CDR3 DNA sequence: TGTGCCAGCACACTAGCGGGTAGCTCCTACAATGAGCAGTTCTTC.

The chain combines TRBV19 with TRBJ2-7; D ambiguous. The germline CDR1 and CDR2 sequences are LNHDA and SQIVND (reference sequence). This CDR3 comprises 15 residues. The V gene lost 5 bases and the J gene lost 0 bases, with 14 bases spanning the gap. The CDR3 coding sequence is TGTGCCAGTAGTCCGTCGACAAAGAGCTCCTACGAGCAGTACTTC. Its protein product is CASSPSTKSSYEQYF. The full variable domain, with the rest looked up from reference TRBV19 and TRBJ2-7, is DGGITQSPKYLFRKEGQNVTLSCEQNLNHDAMYWYRQDPGQGLRLIYYSQIVNDFQKGDIAEGYSVSREKKESFPLTVTSAQKNPTAFYLCASSPSTKSSYEQYFGPGTRLTVT.

This chain joins TRBV5-1 and TRBJ1-1, with D possibly being TRBD1 (6 bases). Trimming stripped 0 bases from V and 3 bases from J, with 12 bases between. The CDR3 has 15 amino acids. Germline CDR1 is SGHRS and CDR2 is YFSETQ. The CDR3: CASSLAQGTYTEAFF. The CDR3 region has the DNA TGCGCCAGCAGCTTGGCCCAGGGGACCTACACTGAAGCTTTCTTT.

Turning to this clone: This CDR3 is also generated by other DNA sequences in the sample. V usage is TRBV25-1 and J usage is TRBJ2-7, with D perhaps matching TRBD2 (5 bases). This CDR3 contains 11 residues. The germline V gene encodes CDR1 MGHDK and CDR2 SYGVNS. V lost 5 bases and J lost 4, with 6 bases in between. The CDR3 loop reads CASSRGYEQYF. CDR3 in DNA: TGTGCCAGCAGTCGGGGATACGAGCAGTACTTC.

The chain carries TRBV4-1 and TRBJ1-2, with 8 bases matching TRBD1. The CDR3 loop spans 15 amino acids. The germline V gene has CDR1 MGHRA and CDR2 YSYEKL. With 8 bases clipped from V and 8 bases from J, the junction kept 16 bases outside the gene matches. The CDR3 is CASAPLGQGAEGYTF. The CDR3 nucleotides are TGCGCCAGCGCACCCTTGGGCCAGGGGGCAGAGGGCTACACCTTC.

CDR3 bases: TGTGCCAGCAGCTTTCGGGACAGGGGCGAGCAGTACTTC. This codes for CASSFRDRGEQYF. The chain combines TRBV7-2 with TRBJ2-7; 10 nucleotides line up with TRBD1. Germline V lookup: CDR1 SGHTA, CDR2 FQGNSA. This CDR3 is built from 13 residues. After removal of 3 bases from V and 6 bases from J, the junction contained 2 bases not matched to a gene.

The chain links TRBV3-1 (or the pseudogene TRBV3-2) to TRBJ2-7; no clear D. Trimming cost V 3 bases and J 8 bases, with 14 bases left between them. Germline-derived CDR1 and CDR2 are LGHDT and YNNKEL (reference sequence). There are 13 residues in the CDR3. The CDR3 reads CASSQVNGVKQYF. In DNA, the CDR3 is TGTGCCAGCAGCCAGGTAAATGGAGTAAAGCAGTACTTC.

The CDR3 DNA sequence: TGTGCCACCAGCAGAGACCATTACGAGCAGTACTTC. Translation: CATSRDHYEQYF. The chain couples TRBV15 to TRBJ2-7, with no clear D. CDR1 LNHNV and CDR2 YYDKDF come from the germline V gene (reference sequence). CDR3 length: 12 residues. V lost 0 bases to trimming and J lost 4 bases, with 4 bases between them.

The chain uses TRBV19 and TRBJ1-1; the match to TRBD1 covers 7 bases. The V and J ends lost 6 bases and 11 bases, in that order; junction bases with no gene match: 12. This CDR3 has 13 amino acids. Germline V gene data show CDR1 as LNHDA and CDR2 as SQIVND (reference sequence). The CDR3 DNA sequence: TGTGCCAGTAGCGCCCAGGGGGGAATACGGGCTTTCTTT. Translated, it gives CASSAQGGIRAFF. The variable domain in full, completed from reference TRBV19 and TRBJ1-1, reads DGGITQSPKYLFRKEGQNVTLSCEQNLNHDAMYWYRQDPGQGLRLIYYSQIVNDFQKGDIAEGYSVSREKKESFPLTVTSAQKNPTAFYLCASSAQGGIRAFFGQGTRLTVV.

The chain recombines TRBV9 with TRBJ1-6; 9 positions agree with TRBD1. This CDR3 has 15 residues. After removal of 3 bases from V and 6 bases from J, the junction contained 4 bases not matched to a gene. The germline CDR1 and CDR2 sequences are SGDLS and YYNGEE. The CDR3 DNA is TGTGCCAGCAGCGCCAAGACAGGGGGTAATTCACCCCTCCACTTT. This codes for CASSAKTGGNSPLHF.

The V call is TRBV25-1, the J call TRBJ1-4; D might be TRBD1 (6 bases). Germline CDR1 is MGHDK and CDR2 is SYGVNS. Trimming took 7 bases from V and 7 from J, leaving 16 bases between them. The CDR3 is 14 amino acids. The CDR3 loop is CASTSQGRGEKLFF. The CDR3 DNA reads as TGTGCCAGCACCTCTCAGGGGCGAGGTGAAAAACTGTTTTTT.

The chain has TRBV3-1 (or the pseudogene TRBV3-2) and TRBJ2-1; perhaps TRBD2 as D (7 bases). V dropped 4 bases and J dropped 3 bases, with 22 bases sitting between them. The CDR3 consists of 18 residues. Germline assignment: CDR1 LGHDT and CDR2 YNNKEL (reference sequence). CDR3 region: CASSRQPGEGDYYNEQFF. The DNA of the CDR3 is TGTGCCAGCAGCCGCCAACCGGGGGAGGGGGACTACTACAATGAGCAGTTCTTC.